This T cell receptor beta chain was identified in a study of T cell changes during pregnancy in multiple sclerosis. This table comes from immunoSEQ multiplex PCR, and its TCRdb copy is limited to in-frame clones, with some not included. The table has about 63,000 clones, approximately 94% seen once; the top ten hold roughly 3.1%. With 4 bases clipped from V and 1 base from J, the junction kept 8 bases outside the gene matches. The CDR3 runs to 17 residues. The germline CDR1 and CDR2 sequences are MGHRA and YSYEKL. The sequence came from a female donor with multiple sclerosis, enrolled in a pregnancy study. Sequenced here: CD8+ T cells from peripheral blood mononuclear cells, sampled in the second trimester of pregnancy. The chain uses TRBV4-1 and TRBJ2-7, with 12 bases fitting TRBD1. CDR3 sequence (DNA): TGCGCCAGCAGCCCGAATCCGGGACAGGGGGCTTCCTACGAGCAGTACTTC. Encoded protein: CASSPNPGQGASYEQYF.